This TCR beta chain was sequenced in a study of blood T cells in healthy people across ages (dated by TCRdb to between 2015 and 2016). Study-wide context: Template switching captured roughly one uniquely barcoded TCR beta cDNA molecule per two T cells in model experiments. Using deep sequencing normalized with unique cDNA molecular identifiers, the study measured how TCR beta repertoire diversity changes with age. Four age groups were formed from the donors: young (average approximately 17 years), middle-aged (approximately 39), aged (around 62) and long-lived (around 82). To avoid experimental bias, donors of different ages were spread randomly across the sequencing lanes. The study analyzed two additional independent replicas of 1 million unique cDNA reads from the same blood draw for two donors, one aged 18 to 29 and one aged 80 or older.

The receptor library was made with 5' RACE. The instrument given in TCRdb is Illumina HiSeq 2500. A second PCR of about 6 to 11 cycles was performed with a sample-barcoded 5' primer and a J-beta primer mix. A unique molecular identifier was introduced onto each TCR beta cDNA molecule by a template-switch 5' adaptor carrying 12 random nucleotides. Each sample yielded at least 3 million CDR3-containing paired-end reads. The Mint cDNA synthesis kit, primed by a TRBC-specific oligonucleotide, was used to synthesize first-strand cDNA from all RNA. Following uracil-DNA glycosylase treatment, all cDNA underwent a first 18-cycle PCR with the universal primers M1SS and BC2_uni_R. The authors' pipeline ran thus. Each sample was normalized by randomly selecting 1 million high-quality reads, each carrying a distinct molecular identifier. Instead of being binned into consensus sequences, reads that shared molecular identifiers were thrown out. MiTCR, set to a Q25 quality threshold and the strictest error-elimination algorithm, was used for CDR3 identification, clonotype clustering and error correction. A nonparametric unseen species model with Euler transformation was used to estimate a lower bound on total TCR beta diversity. TCRdb reanalyzed the raw reads on its own, using fastp at Q25 for trimming and MiXCR for clone calling, and kept in-frame beta chains. Each CDR3 protein appears once, grouped with its most common genes and DNA. Clone size and V and J calls follow TCRdb, not the original study. Across this sample there are 1.5 million or so distinct CDR3 sequences, with around two fifths seen only once. Jointly, the top ten make up 7% to 9.5% of the sample.

The sample holds a few counts of this clonotype. Its recognized antigen is unknown. Base qualities are not recorded, but no much larger clone differs from it by a single base. The donors were about 40 Caucasian individuals from Russia, aged 6 to 90 years, who were systemically healthy. Around 10 milliliters of peripheral blood were drawn from each donor into EDTA-treated Vacutainer tubes. Ficoll-Paque density-gradient centrifugation was used to isolate PBMCs, with at least 7 million obtained per sample. Total RNA was extracted from PBMCs with Trizol reagent, with at least 5 micrograms obtained per sample. Naive CD45RAhigh/CD27high T cell percentages were measured by flow cytometry on a PBMC aliquot from every donor. On the study overall, not on this receptor specifically: Compared with the aged group, the long-lived group had more naive CD4+ T cells, fewer expanded clones and increased TCR diversity, suggesting age selection. Because donor CMV infection status was unknown, age-related changes in expanded clonotypes were potentially confounded. Estimates of total diversity based on one million sequenced T cells were considered lower bounds and underestimates. There was a strong correlation between observed TCR beta diversity and the percentage of naive T cells measured by flow cytometry. Conclusive comparison of naive and antigen-experienced compartments was prevented by the profiling of bulk unsorted PBMCs. As age increased, observed TCR beta diversity per million T cells dropped in a roughly linear way, and a significant reduction was already evident by age 40.

The CDR3 goes from the cysteine to the phenylalanine over 16 residues. This entry keeps only the CDR3 DNA: 48 bases, framed from base 1. V ends up 4 bases short and J 0 bases short, with an unmatched junction base count of 5. CDR1 and CDR2 are drawn from the germline V gene: SGHAT, FQNNGV. The TCR comes from a woman aged 18-29 years in good health. The specimen was blood. The chain is assembled from TRBV11-2 and TRBJ2-3, and TRBD2 matches 9 of the central bases. The DNA is TGTGCCAGCAGCTCCGGGGCGGGAGGGAGCACAGATACGCAGTATTTT. It translates as CASSSGAGGSTDTQYF.